The next 17 T cell receptor beta chains were all read from a single sample in a study of identifying expanded T cells in peripheral blood. The protocol was immunoSEQ multiplex PCR, while the TCRdb copy is restricted to in-frame clones and leaves out a portion. The sample records tens of thousands of clones, approximately 91% being singletons. The specimen was blood. All receptors come from a person aged 18-70 years in good health.

This chain connects TRBV9 to TRBJ2-1; D possibly matches TRBD1 or TRBD2 (5 bases each). The CDR3 is 16 amino acids. Germline CDR1 reads SGDLS; CDR2 reads YYNGEE. The germline V and J ends were trimmed by 7 bases and 7 bases, with 24 bases remaining between them. The CDR3 nucleotides are TGTGCCAGCTCCGTGACCCGGGACCGAGTTACAAATGAGCAGTTCTTC. It yields the protein CASSVTRDRVTNEQFF.

The chain couples TRBV9 to TRBJ1-3, with D perhaps matching TRBD1 (6 bases). In germline, CDR1 is SGDLS, CDR2 YYNGEE. The V and J ends lost 1 base and 2 bases respectively, with 7 bases between them. The CDR3 sequence is 14 residues long. Here the CDR3 reads CASSVTGTGNTIYF. CDR3 DNA sequence: TGTGCCAGCAGCGTAACAGGGACTGGAAACACCATATATTTT.

This chain joins TRBV11-3 and TRBJ2-2, with D hard to call. Trimming stripped 0 bases from V and 0 bases from J, with 2 bases between. In germline, CDR1 is SGHNT, CDR2 YENEEA. This CDR3 spans 14 amino acids. The CDR3 region has the DNA TGTGCCAGCAGCTTAGAAGCGAACACCGGGGAGCTGTTTTTT. It yields the protein CASSLEANTGELFF.

The chain links TRBV4-1 to TRBJ2-3, with D uncertain. Per the germline V gene, CDR1 is MGHRA and CDR2 is YSYEKL. The CDR3 has 14 residues. The V gene lost 3 bases and the J gene lost 6 bases, with 13 bases spanning the gap. The CDR3 spells CASSQFQALDTQYF. The CDR3 coding sequence is TGCGCCAGCAGCCAGTTTCAGGCGTTGGATACGCAGTATTTT.

The chain carries TRBV19 and TRBJ1-5; TRBD1 is a possible D gene (5 bases). CDR3 size: 18 residues. V was trimmed by 5 bases and J by 0 bases, leaving 20 bases between them. CDR1 and CDR2 (germline): LNHDA, SQIVND (reference sequence). The CDR3 DNA is TGTGCCAGTAGTCCCCAGGGCCCCTCAGGTTATAGCAATCAGCCCCAGCATTTT. Protein sequence: CASSPQGPSGYSNQPQHF.

The chain is built from TRBV7-9 and TRBJ2-5; 8 bases align to TRBD1. The CDR3 loop spans 13 amino acids. V shed 9 bases and J 4 bases; nucleotides not matched to a gene: 7. Germline loops: CDR1 SEHNR, CDR2 FQNEAQ (reference sequence). DNA for the CDR3: TGTGCCAGTGGACAGGGAATCCCAGAGACCCAGTACTTC. It encodes CASGQGIPETQYF.

This chain joins TRBV5-1 and TRBJ2-7; D gene ambiguous. The V end was cut by 3 bases, the J end by 4 bases, with 14 bases between. The CDR3 consists of 14 residues. Germline CDR1 is SGHRS and CDR2 is YFSETQ. The CDR3 nucleotides are TGCGCCAGCAGCTCAACTGACTTGAAATACGAGCAGTACTTC. Its translation: CASSSTDLKYEQYF.

This clone occurred a few times. The genes are TRBV18 and TRBJ1-6, with D tentatively TRBD1 (6 bases). Germline CDR1 reads KGHSH; CDR2 reads LQKENI. The length of the CDR3 is 16 residues. Trimming took 1 base from V and 4 from J, leaving 11 bases between them. CDR3 in amino acids: CASSPLGGDYNSPLHF. In DNA form, the CDR3 reads TGTGCCAGCTCACCACTTGGGGGCGATTATAATTCACCCCTCCACTTT.

The chain is built from TRBV19 and TRBJ2-1, with D unclear. Deletions cut 5 bases from V and 4 bases from J, with 6 bases between. This CDR3 spans 12 amino acids. Germline V lookup: CDR1 LNHDA, CDR2 SQIVND (reference sequence). In DNA, the CDR3 is TGTGCCAGTAGTCCCAAGTACAATGAGCAGTTCTTC. This gives the protein CASSPKYNEQFF.

This sequence joins TRBV14 and TRBJ1-1; D not resolved. This CDR3 contains 13 residues. V was cut by 2 bases and J by 1 base, with 5 bases left in between. Germline V gene data show CDR1 as SGHDN and CDR2 as FVKESK. The CDR3: CASSQSRNTEAFF. The CDR3 nucleotides are TGTGCCAGCAGCCAATCAAGGAACACTGAAGCTTTCTTT.

This clone was observed once. CDR3 coding DNA: TGTGCCAGCAGTCAACAGTCCGCTAATGAAAAACTGTTTTTT. This sequence encodes CASSQQSANEKLFF. This chain links TRBV6-5 with TRBJ1-4; D is uncertain. The CDR3 has 14 amino acids. Germline lookup yields CDR1 MNHEY and CDR2 SVGAGI. V lost 5 bases, J lost 3 bases, and 10 bases lay in between.

The rearrangement uses TRBV11-2 and TRBJ2-7, with 9 bases identical to TRBD1. This CDR3 is built from 17 residues. Germline V gene data show CDR1 as SGHAT and CDR2 as FQNNGV. J lost 2 bases, V lost 3 bases, and 11 bases had no gene match. CDR3 bases: TGTGCCAGCAGCTTGCGGGGAGGGACAGGGTCGGCCTACGAGCAGTACTTC. The encoded protein is CASSLRGGTGSAYEQYF.

The chain links TRBV11-3 to TRBJ2-7, with D possibly TRBD1 on 6 matching bases. The ends were cut back, 0 bases at V and 1 base at J, with 13 bases in the middle. This CDR3 region has 16 residues. The germline gives CDR1 SGHNT, CDR2 YENEEA. In DNA form, the CDR3 reads TGTGCCAGCAGCTTAGATCAGGGACATACATCCTACGAGCAGTACTTC. This sequence encodes CASSLDQGHTSYEQYF.

The V call is TRBV6-1, the J call TRBJ2-7, with 7 bases matching TRBD2. With V trimmed by 5 bases and J by 6 bases, 7 bases remained unmatched. This CDR3 has 13 residues. Germline CDR1 reads MNHNS; CDR2 reads SASEGT. The CDR3, as DNA: TGTGCCAGCAGTTTAGAGGGGAGGGTCGAGCAGTACTTC. It is translated as CASSLEGRVEQYF.

The J gene is TRBJ1-1, the V gene TRBV5-1; D is uncertain. V was trimmed by 1 base and J by 0 bases, leaving 7 bases between them. CDR3 length: 14 residues. Germline V CDR1 and CDR2: SGHRS, YFSETQ. CDR3 loop: CASSLFTLNTEAFF. DNA of the CDR3: TGCGCCAGCAGCTTGTTTACCCTGAACACTGAAGCTTTCTTT.

V is TRBV7-8 and J is TRBJ2-2, with D possibly being TRBD2 (5 bases). Germline V lookup: CDR1 SGHVS, CDR2 FQNEAQ. The CDR3 spans 17 residues. Trimming pared 5 bases from V and 1 base from J, leaving 17 bases between. The CDR3 loop is CASSPKIYGVNTGELFF. DNA of the CDR3: TGTGCCAGCAGCCCCAAAATCTACGGGGTGAACACCGGGGAGCTGTTTTTT.

The chain employs TRBV2 and TRBJ1-1, with D uncertain. V gave up 7 bases and J gave up 1 base, with 16 bases separating them. CDR3 size: 15 residues. Per the germline V gene, CDR1 is SNHLY and CDR2 is FYNNEI. The CDR3 here is CASTFTEGSNTEAFF. CDR3 coding DNA: TGTGCCAGCACCTTCACCGAGGGTTCGAACACTGAAGCTTTCTTT.